This T cell receptor beta chain stems from a study of graft-versus-host responses after intestinal transplantation. Whole-study context: Anti-thymocyte globulin induction, then tacrolimus and steroids for about three years, went to all recipients. Study results and limitations: High graft-versus-host to host-versus-graft clonal ratios were found in allografts of patients who had graft-donor T cell macrochimerism.

CDR1 LNHNV and CDR2 YYDKDF come from the germline V gene (reference sequence). This CDR3 is built from 15 residues. The V end lost 0 bases, the J end lost 2 bases, and 10 bases lay between the germline ends. This clone appeared a few times. Produced via immunoSEQ multiplex PCR; TCRdb's table is partial and in-frame only. Of 4,000 to 6,000 clones in the sample, more than 20% were seen once. The TCR originated in a human patient who was an organ donor for intestinal transplantation. The source material was alloreactive CD4+ T cells from a mixed lymphocyte reaction culture, sampled before transplantation. The subset was: CFSE-low proliferating T cells sorted from roughly six-day pre-transplant mixed lymphocyte reaction (GvH or HvG direction). The J gene is TRBJ2-5, the V gene TRBV15; a possible D gene is TRBD1 (6 bases). The CDR3 reads CATSRDPGQQETQYF. The DNA of the CDR3 is TGTGCCACCAGCAGAGATCCCGGACAGCAAGAGACCCAGTACTTC.